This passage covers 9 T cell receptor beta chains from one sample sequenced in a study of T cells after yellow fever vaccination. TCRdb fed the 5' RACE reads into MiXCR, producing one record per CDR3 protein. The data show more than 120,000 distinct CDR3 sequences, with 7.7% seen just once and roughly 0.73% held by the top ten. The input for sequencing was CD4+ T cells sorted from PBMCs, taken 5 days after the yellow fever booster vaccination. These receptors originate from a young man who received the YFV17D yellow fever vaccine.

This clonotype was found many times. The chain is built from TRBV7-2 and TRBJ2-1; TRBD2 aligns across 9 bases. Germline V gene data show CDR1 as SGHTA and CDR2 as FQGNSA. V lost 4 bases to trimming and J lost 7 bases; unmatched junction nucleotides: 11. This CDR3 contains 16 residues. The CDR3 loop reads CASSSPAGGPRNEQFF. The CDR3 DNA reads TGTGCCAGCAGCTCGCCGGCGGGAGGGCCTAGAAATGAGCAGTTCTTC.

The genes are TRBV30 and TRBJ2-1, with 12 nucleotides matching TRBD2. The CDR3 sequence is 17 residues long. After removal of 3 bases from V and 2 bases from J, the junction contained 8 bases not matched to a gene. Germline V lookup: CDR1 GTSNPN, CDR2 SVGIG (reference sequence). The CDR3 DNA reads TGTGCCTGGAGGGTCGGAACTAGCGGGAGGACCTACAATGAGCAGTTCTTC. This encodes CAWRVGTSGRTYNEQFF.

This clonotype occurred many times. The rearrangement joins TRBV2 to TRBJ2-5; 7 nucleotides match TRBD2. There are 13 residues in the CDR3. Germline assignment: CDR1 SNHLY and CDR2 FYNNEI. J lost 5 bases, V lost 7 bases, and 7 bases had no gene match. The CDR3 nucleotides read TGTGCCAGCATATTCGACGGGGGGGAGACCCAGTACTTC. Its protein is CASIFDGGETQYF.

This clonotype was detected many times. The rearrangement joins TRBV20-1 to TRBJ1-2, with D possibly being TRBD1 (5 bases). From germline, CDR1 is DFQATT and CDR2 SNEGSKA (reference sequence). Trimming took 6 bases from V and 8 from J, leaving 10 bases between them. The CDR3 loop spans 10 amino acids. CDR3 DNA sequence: TGCAGTGCAGGGGAAGGGGGCTACACCTTC. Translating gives CSAGEGGYTF.

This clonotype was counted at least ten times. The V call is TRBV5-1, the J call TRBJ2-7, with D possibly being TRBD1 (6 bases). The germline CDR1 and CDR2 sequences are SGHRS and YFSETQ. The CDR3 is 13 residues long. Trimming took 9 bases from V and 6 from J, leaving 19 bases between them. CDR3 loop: CANPTGLGSEQYF. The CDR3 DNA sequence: TGCGCCAACCCTACAGGGTTGGGGAGCGAGCAGTACTTC. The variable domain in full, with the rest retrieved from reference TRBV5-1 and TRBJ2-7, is KAGVTQTPRYLIKTRGQQVTLSCSPISGHRSVSWYQQTPGQGLQFLFEYFSETQRNKGNFPGRFSGRQFSNSRSEMNVSTLELGDSALYLCANPTGLGSEQYFGPGTRLTVT.

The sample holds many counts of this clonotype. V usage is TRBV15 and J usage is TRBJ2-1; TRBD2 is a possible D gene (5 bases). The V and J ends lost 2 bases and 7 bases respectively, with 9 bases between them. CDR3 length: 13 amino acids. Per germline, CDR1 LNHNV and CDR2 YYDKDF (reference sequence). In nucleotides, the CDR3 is TGTGCCACCAGCAGAATACTAGGTAATGAGCAGTTCTTC. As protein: CATSRILGNEQFF.

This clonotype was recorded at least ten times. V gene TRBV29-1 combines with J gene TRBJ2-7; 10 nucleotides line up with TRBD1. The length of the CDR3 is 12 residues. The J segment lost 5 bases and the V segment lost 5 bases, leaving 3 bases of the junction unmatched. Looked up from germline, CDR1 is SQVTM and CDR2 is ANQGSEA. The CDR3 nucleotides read TGCAGCGTTAGGGACAGGGGAAACGAGCAGTACTTC. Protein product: CSVRDRGNEQYF.

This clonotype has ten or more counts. The CDR3: CASSQALAGSEQFF. The CDR3 coding sequence is TGTGCCAGCAGCCAAGCCCTAGCGGGAAGTGAGCAGTTCTTC. This rearrangement joins TRBV3-1 to TRBJ2-1; TRBD2 agrees at 9 bases. CDR1 LGHDT and CDR2 YNNKEL come from the germline V gene (reference sequence). This CDR3 has 14 residues. Unmatched junction bases numbered 4, after V lost 1 base and J lost 9 bases.

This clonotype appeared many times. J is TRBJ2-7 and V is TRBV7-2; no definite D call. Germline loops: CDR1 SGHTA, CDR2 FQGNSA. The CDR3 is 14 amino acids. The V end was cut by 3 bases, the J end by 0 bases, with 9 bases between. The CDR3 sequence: CASSFRRISYEQYF. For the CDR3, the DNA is TGTGCCAGCAGCTTCAGACGGATCTCCTACGAGCAGTACTTC.